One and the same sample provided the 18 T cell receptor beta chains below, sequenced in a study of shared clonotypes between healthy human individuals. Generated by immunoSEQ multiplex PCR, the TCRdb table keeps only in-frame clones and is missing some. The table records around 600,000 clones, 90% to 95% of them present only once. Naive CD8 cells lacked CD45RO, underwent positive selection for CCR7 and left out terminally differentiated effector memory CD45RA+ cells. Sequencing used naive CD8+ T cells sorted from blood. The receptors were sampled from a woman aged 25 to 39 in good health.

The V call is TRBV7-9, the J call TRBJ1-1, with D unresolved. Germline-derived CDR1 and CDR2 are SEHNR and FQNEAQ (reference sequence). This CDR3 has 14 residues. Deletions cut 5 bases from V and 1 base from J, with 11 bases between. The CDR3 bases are TGTGCCAGCAGCCCTCGGGCTTCGAACACTGAAGCTTTCTTT. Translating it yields CASSPRASNTEAFF.

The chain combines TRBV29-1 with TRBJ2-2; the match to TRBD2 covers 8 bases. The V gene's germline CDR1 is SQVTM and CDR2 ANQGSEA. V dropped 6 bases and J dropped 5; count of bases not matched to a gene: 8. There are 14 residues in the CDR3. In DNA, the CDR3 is TGCAGCGTAACCGGGACTAGTTTAACCGGGGAGCTGTTTTTT. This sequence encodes CSVTGTSLTGELFF.

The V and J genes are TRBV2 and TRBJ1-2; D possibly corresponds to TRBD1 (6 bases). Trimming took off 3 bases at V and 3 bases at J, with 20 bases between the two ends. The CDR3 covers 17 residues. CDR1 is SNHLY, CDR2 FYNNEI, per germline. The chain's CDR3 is CASSDGPSGGVYYGYTF. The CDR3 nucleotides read TGTGCCAGCAGTGACGGCCCGTCGGGGGGCGTCTACTATGGCTACACCTTC.

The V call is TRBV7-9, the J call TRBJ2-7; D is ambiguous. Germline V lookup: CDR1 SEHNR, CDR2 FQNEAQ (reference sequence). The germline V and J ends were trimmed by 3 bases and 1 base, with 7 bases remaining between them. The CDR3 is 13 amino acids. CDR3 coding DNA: TGTGCCAGCAGCTTCCTCCAATCCTACGAGCAGTACTTC. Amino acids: CASSFLQSYEQYF.

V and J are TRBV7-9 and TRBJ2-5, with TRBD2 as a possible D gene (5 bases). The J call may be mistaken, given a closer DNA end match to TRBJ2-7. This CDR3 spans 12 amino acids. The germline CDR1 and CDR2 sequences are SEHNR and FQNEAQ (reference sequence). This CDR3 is CASSQGSREQYF. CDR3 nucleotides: TGTGCCAGCAGCCAAGGGAGTCGCGAGCAGTACTTC.

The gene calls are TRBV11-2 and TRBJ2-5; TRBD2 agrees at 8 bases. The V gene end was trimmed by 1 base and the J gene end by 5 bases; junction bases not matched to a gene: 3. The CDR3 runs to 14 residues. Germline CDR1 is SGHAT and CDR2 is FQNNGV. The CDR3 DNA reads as TGTGCCAGCAGCTTAGCGGGAGGGCGGGAGACCCAGTACTTC. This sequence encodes CASSLAGGRETQYF.

This CDR3 reads CASSPGLAGGPYYEQYF. The CDR3 nucleotides are TGTGCCAGCAGCCCGGGACTAGCGGGAGGTCCCTACTACGAGCAGTACTTC. The chain is built from TRBV7-8 and TRBJ2-7, with TRBD2 matching over 15 bases. Germline V gives CDR1 SGHVS, CDR2 FQNEAQ. With V trimmed by 5 bases and J by 3 bases, 8 bases remained unmatched. This CDR3 comprises 17 residues.

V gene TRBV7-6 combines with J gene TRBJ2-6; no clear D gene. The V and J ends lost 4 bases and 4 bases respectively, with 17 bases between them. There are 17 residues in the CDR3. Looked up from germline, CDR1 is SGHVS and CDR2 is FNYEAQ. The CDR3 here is CASSSGPLTVGANVLTF. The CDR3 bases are TGTGCCAGCAGCTCGGGCCCCCTAACGGTCGGGGCCAACGTCCTGACTTTC.

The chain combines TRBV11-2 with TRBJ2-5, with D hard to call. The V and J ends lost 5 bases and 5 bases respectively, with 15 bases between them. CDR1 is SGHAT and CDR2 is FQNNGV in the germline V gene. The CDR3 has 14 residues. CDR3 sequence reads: CASSPTVARETQYF. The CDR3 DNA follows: TGTGCCAGCAGCCCGACGGTAGCACGGGAGACCCAGTACTTC. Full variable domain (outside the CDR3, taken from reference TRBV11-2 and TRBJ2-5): EAGVAQSPRYKIIEKRQSVAFWCNPISGHATLYWYQQILGQGPKLLIQFQNNGVVDDSQLPKDRFSAERLKGVDSTLKIQPAKLEDSAVYLCASSPTVARETQYFGPGTRLLVL.

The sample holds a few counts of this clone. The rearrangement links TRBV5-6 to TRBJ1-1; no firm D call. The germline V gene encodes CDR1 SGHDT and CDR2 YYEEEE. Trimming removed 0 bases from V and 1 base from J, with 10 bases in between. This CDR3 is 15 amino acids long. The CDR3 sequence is CASSLDGHRNTEAFF. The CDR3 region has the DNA TGTGCCAGCAGCTTGGACGGGCATCGGAACACTGAAGCTTTCTTT.

The CDR3 DNA reads TGTGCCAGCAGCCCGCAGCCTTGGCACACTGAAGCTTTCTTT. It encodes CASSPQPWHTEAFF. V and J are TRBV7-9 and TRBJ1-1; no definite D call. The germline V and J ends were trimmed by 5 bases and 3 bases, with 13 bases remaining between them. The CDR3 totals 14 residues. CDR1 SEHNR and CDR2 FQNEAQ come from the germline V gene (reference sequence).

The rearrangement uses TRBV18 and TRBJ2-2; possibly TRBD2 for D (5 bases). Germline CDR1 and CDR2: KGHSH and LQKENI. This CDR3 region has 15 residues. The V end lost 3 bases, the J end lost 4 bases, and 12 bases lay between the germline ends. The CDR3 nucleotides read TGTGCCAGCTCACCTGTGGGAGTGGCCACCGGGGAGCTGTTTTTT. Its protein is CASSPVGVATGELFF. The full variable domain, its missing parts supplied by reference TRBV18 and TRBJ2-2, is NAGVMQNPRHLVRRRGQEARLRCSPMKGHSHVYWYRQLPEEGLKFMVYLQKENIIDESGMPKERFSAEFPKEGPSILRIQQVVRGDSAAYFCASSPVGVATGELFFGEGSRLTVL.

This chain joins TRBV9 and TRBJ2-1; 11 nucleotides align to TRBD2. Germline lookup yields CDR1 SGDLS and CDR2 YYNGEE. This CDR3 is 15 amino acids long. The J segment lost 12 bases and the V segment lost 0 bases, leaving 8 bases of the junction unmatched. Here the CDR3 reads CASSVEPSGRLGQFF. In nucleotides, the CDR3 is TGTGCCAGCAGCGTAGAACCTAGCGGGAGGCTAGGGCAGTTCTTC.

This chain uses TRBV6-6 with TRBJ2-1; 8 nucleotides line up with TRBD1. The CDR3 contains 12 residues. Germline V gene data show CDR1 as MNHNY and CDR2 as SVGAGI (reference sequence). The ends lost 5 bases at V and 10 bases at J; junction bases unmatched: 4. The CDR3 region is CASSQDREEQFF. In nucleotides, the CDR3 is TGTGCCAGCAGTCAGGACAGGGAGGAGCAGTTCTTC.

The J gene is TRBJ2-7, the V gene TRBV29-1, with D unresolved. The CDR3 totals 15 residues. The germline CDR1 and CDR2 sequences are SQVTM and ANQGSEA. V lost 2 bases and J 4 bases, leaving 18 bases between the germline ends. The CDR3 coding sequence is TGCAGCGTTGAATTGGGCCGCACGGGTGCTTACGAGCAGTACTTC. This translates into CSVELGRTGAYEQYF.

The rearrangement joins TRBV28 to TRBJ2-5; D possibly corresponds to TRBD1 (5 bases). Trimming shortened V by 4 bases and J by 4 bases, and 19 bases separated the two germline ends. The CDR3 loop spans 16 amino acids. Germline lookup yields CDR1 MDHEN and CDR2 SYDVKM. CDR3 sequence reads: CASSSRYTWGGETQYF. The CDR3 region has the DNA TGTGCCAGCAGTTCCCGCTACACTTGGGGCGGAGAGACCCAGTACTTC.

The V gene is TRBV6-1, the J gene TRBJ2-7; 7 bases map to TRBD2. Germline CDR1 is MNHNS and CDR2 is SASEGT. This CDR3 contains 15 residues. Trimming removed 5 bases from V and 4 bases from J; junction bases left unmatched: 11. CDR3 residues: CASSLLGLGAYEQYF. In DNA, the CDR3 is TGTGCCAGCAGTCTCCTCGGACTAGGGGCTTACGAGCAGTACTTC.

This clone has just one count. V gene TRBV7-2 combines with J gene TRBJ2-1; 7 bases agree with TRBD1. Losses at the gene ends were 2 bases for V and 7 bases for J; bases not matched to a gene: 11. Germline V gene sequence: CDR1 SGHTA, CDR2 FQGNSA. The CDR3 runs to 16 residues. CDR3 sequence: CASSLWGQPPSNEQFF. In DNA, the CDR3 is TGTGCCAGCAGCTTATGGGGACAGCCACCATCGAATGAGCAGTTCTTC.